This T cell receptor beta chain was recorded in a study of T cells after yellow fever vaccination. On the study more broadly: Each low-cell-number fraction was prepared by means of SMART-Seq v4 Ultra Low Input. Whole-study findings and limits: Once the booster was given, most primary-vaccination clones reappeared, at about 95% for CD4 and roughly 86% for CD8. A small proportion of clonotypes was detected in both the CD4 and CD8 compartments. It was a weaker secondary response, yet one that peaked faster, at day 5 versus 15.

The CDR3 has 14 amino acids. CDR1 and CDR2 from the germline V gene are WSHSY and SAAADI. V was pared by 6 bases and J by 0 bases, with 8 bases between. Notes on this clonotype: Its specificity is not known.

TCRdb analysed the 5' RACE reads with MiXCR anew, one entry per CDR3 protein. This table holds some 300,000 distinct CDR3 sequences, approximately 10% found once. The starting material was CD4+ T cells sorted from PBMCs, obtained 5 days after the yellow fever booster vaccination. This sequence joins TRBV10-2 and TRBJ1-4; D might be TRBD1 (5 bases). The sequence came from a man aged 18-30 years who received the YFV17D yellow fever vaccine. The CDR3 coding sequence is TGCGCCAGCAGGGGGGACGCAACTAATGAAAAACTGTTTTTT. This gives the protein CASRGDATNEKLFF.